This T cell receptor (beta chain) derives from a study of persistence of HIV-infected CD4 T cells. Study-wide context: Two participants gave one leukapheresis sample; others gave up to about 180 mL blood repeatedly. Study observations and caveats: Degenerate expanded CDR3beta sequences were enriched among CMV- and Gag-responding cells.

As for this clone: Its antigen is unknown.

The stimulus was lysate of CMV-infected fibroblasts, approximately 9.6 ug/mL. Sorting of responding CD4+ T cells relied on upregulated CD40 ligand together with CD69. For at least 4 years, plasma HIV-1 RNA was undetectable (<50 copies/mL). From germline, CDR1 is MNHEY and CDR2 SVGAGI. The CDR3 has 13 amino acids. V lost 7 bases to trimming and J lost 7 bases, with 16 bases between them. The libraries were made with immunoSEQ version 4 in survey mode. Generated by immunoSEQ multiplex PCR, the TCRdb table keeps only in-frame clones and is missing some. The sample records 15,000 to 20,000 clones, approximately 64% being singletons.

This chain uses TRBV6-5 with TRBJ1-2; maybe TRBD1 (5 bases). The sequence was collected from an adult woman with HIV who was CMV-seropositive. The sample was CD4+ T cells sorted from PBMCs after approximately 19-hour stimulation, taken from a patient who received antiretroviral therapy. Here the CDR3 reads CASTPGREAGYTF. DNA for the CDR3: TGTGCCAGCACCCCCGGCAGGGAGGCTGGCTACACCTTC.